The clone carrying this TCR beta chain was seen just once. This sample was taken from a study of blood T cell repertoires in COVID-19. At the level of the study: Collection of acute and convalescent COVID-19 samples took place in the United States, Italy and Spain. T cells, B-cell-depleted T cells, or PBMCs provided the cDNA or gDNA that served as material.

In the source study's methods: From reference gene primer amplification, estimates of nucleated cell counts were derived. The method was immunoSEQ multiplex PCR; TCRdb's version includes in-frame clones alone and lacks a portion of them. That table supplies the V and J calls and clone size; D and trimming were determined from the DNA. The table has about 100,000 clones, around 85% seen once. Source material: peripheral blood. The receptor's source is a man between 45 and 60 years old with active or convalescent COVID-19.

CDR3: CASSPDRGSTGELFF. The CDR3 DNA reads as TGTGCCAGCAGCCCCGACAGGGGTAGCACCGGGGAGCTGTTTTTT. V is TRBV7-3 and J is TRBJ2-2; TRBD1 matches 8 bases. The V gene end was trimmed by 5 bases and the J gene end by 4 bases; junction bases not matched to a gene: 6. Germline lookup yields CDR1 SGHTA and CDR2 FQGTGA. The CDR3 is made up of 15 amino acids.